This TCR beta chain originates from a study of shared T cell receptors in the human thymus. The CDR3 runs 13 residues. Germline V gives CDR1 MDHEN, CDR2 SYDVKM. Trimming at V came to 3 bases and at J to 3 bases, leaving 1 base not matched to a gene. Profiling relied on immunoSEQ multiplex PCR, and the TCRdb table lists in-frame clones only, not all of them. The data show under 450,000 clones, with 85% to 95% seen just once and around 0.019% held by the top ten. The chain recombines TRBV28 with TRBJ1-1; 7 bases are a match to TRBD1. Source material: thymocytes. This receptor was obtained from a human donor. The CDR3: CASSLTGHTEAFF. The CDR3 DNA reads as TGTGCCAGCAGTTTGACAGGGCACACTGAAGCTTTCTTT.